This TCR beta chain was documented in a study of blood T cell repertoires in COVID-19. Method: immunoSEQ multiplex PCR; TCRdb's copy keeps in-frame clones and lacks some. Here the sample spans 55,000 to 75,000 clones, 65% to 80% being singletons. The receptor was derived from a man between 60 and 75 years old with acute or convalescent COVID-19. Sequencing was done on a sample of peripheral blood.

CDR3 sequence: CASTPQGFEIKPQHF. The CDR3 DNA is TGTGCCAGCACCCCTCAGGGATTTGAAATCAAGCCCCAGCATTTT. The chain combines TRBV28 with TRBJ1-5; D may be TRBD1 (5 bases). The CDR3 contains 15 residues. V was cut by 7 bases and J by 8 bases, with 21 bases left in between. CDR1 MDHEN and CDR2 SYDVKM come from the germline V gene.